Detailed here is one T cell receptor beta chain. Antigen specificity is unknown. V dropped 1 base and J dropped 4 bases, with 7 bases sitting between them. There are 14 residues in the CDR3. The germline V gene has CDR1 KGHDR and CDR2 SFDVKD. This specimen belongs to a study of molecular identifiers for immune sequencing clone quantification. Study outcomes and limitations: Should identical TCR molecules share a barcode, the sizes of highly expanded clones could be underestimated. Jurkat TCR RNA spiked in from one cell (amid 800,000 to 1,000,000 naive cells) was reportedly detectable.

The naive CD8 libraries originated from between roughly 20,000 and 1,100,000 sorted cells and drew on 10%, 30% or 50% RNA. The CD8+CD4-CCR7+CD45RA+ phenotype defined the sorted naive CD8 T cells. MiXCR was run by TCRdb on the PCR reads, yielding one entry per CDR3 protein. The sample holds a few hundred thousand distinct CDR3 sequences, under 25% seen once. This clonotype originated in a human donor in good health. Some libraries in this study had Jurkat cell RNA spiked in. Sequenced: naive CD8+ T cells from blood, with Jurkat cell RNA spiked in. Described subset: FACS-sorted CD8+CD4-CCR7+CD45RA+ naive T cells. J is TRBJ2-1 and V is TRBV24-1; unclear D gene. In DNA form, the CDR3 reads TGTGCCACCAGTGATTTTAGCCGATACAATGAGCAGTTCTTC. It specifies CATSDFSRYNEQFF.